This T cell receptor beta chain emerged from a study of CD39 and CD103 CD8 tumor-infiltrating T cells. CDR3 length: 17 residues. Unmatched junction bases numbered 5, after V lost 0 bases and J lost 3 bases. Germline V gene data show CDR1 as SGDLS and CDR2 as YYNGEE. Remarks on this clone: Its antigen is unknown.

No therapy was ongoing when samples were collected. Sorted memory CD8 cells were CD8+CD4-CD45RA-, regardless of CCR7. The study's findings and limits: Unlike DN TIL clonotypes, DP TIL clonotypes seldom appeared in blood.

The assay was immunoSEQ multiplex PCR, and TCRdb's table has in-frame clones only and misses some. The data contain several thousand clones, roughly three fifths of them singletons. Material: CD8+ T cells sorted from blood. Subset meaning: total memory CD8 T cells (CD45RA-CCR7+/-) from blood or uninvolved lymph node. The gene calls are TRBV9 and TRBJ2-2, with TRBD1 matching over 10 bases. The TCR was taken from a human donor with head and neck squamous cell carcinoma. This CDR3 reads CASSVAVDRGYTGELFF. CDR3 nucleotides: TGTGCCAGCAGCGTAGCCGTGGACAGGGGGTACACCGGGGAGCTGTTTTTT.